Listed below are T cell receptor beta chains from one sample, sequenced in a study of T cells after yellow fever vaccination. TCRdb reanalysed the 5' RACE reads using MiXCR and keeps one entry per CDR3 protein. In the table there are about 630,000 distinct CDR3 sequences, 9% to 15% of which are singletons. The source was PBMCs, collected on the day of the yellow fever booster vaccination. Source of these receptors: a young man who received the YFV17D yellow fever vaccine. The CDR3 runs from the conserved cysteine through the conserved F or W. Each record gives: clone size, D gene, J gene, V gene, CDR3 DNA, CDR3 protein. A D gene is named only where the DNA matches it firmly. Clone size appears in some rows only: once, few, many, or a class for an expanded clone.

size: .; D: TRBD1; J: TRBJ1-4; V: TRBV11-2; DNA: TGTGCCAGCACCTCCCAGACAGGGAGGAATGAAAAACTGTTTTTT; CDR3: CASTSQTGRNEKLFF
size: once; D: .; J: TRBJ2-6; V: TRBV12-3/TRBV12-4; DNA: TGTGCCATCAGTTTTAGACAGGGAGGGGGCTCTGGGGCCAACGTCCTGACTTTC; CDR3: CAISFRQGGGSGANVLTF
size: .; D: .; J: TRBJ2-3; V: TRBV20-1; DNA: TGCAGTGCCGAGGGCCCGACTACAGATACGCAGTATTTT; CDR3: CSAEGPTTDTQYF
size: .; D: TRBD1; J: TRBJ2-7; V: TRBV7-9; DNA: TGTGCCAGCAGCCCGGAACGGACAGGGAACTACGAGCAGTACTTC; CDR3: CASSPERTGNYEQYF
size: few; D: .; J: TRBJ2-7; V: TRBV10-3; DNA: TGTGCCATCAGCGATAGACAGGGTACTGGGGGGAGCGAGCAGTACTTC; CDR3: CAISDRQGTGGSEQYF
size: .; D: .; J: TRBJ1-3; V: TRBV29-1; DNA: TGCAGCGTTGAAGACAGTCTAATTGGAAACACCATATATTTT; CDR3: CSVEDSLIGNTIYF
size: .; D: .; J: TRBJ2-5; V: TRBV18; DNA: TGTGCCAGCTCACCCGATAGGTATCAGACCCAGTACTTC; CDR3: CASSPDRYQTQYF
size: .; D: .; J: TRBJ2-7; V: TRBV20-1; DNA: TGCAGTGCTAGAGACAACAGGGAAACCTACGAGCAGTACTTC; CDR3: CSARDNRETYEQYF
size: few; D: TRBD1; J: TRBJ2-1; V: TRBV28; DNA: TGTGCCAGCAGGGGACAGAACGAGCAGTTCTTC; CDR3: CASRGQNEQFF
size: few; D: .; J: TRBJ2-7; V: TRBV5-1; DNA: TGCGCCAGCAGCGGCTCCGAGGTGGGGAACTACGAGCAGTACTTC; CDR3: CASSGSEVGNYEQYF
size: few; D: .; J: TRBJ2-7; V: TRBV5-1; DNA: TGCGCCAGCAGCTCCGGGGGCATTGGGTACTACGAGCAGTACTTC; CDR3: CASSSGGIGYYEQYF
size: .; D: TRBD2; J: TRBJ2-1; V: TRBV6-2/TRBV6-3; DNA: TGTGCCAGCAAGAGGGCTAGCGGGGTGGGTGAGCAGTTCTTC; CDR3: CASKRASGVGEQFF
size: few; D: .; J: TRBJ2-5; V: TRBV18; DNA: TGTGCCAGCTCTCTCTGGTTGCAAGAGACCCAGTACTTC; CDR3: CASSLWLQETQYF
size: many; D: .; J: TRBJ2-2; V: TRBV7-9; DNA: TGTGCCAGCAGCGCCACTGGGGCGAACACCGGGGAGCTGTTTTTT; CDR3: CASSATGANTGELFF
size: few; D: .; J: TRBJ2-1; V: TRBV19; DNA: TGTGCCAGTAGTATTTTCGGATCCTACAATGAGCAGTTCTTC; CDR3: CASSIFGSYNEQFF
size: few; D: TRBD2; J: TRBJ2-1; V: TRBV23-1; DNA: TGCGCCAGCAGTCAATCGAGGGCAAGCGGGGGCAACAATGAGCAGTTCTTC; CDR3: CASSQSRASGGNNEQFF
size: .; D: .; J: TRBJ2-7; V: TRBV20-1; DNA: TGCAGTGCTAGAGTCGTCGACTCCTACGAGCAGTACTTC; CDR3: CSARVVDSYEQYF
size: .; D: .; J: TRBJ2-7; V: TRBV27; DNA: TGTGCCAGCAGTTTGGGGGCATCCGGGGGGGAGCAGTACTTC; CDR3: CASSLGASGGEQYF
size: few; D: .; J: TRBJ2-5; V: TRBV2; DNA: TGTGCCAGCAGTGAATTACTCCCTCCAACGGAGACCCAGTACTTC; CDR3: CASSELLPPTETQYF
size: .; D: TRBD1; J: TRBJ2-3; V: TRBV12-5; DNA: TGTGCTAGTGGTTTGGTATCAGGGGGTCTAGGGTATTTT; CDR3: CASGLVSGGLGYF
size: .; D: TRBD2; J: TRBJ2-7; V: TRBV12-3/TRBV12-4; DNA: TGTGCCAGCAGTTTAATCATAGCGGGACCCGCCTACGAGCAGTACTTC; CDR3: CASSLIIAGPAYEQYF
size: .; D: .; J: TRBJ1-6; V: TRBV20-1; DNA: TGCAGTGCTAGTCTGGAAGGGAGGGATTCACCCCTCCACTTT; CDR3: CSASLEGRDSPLHF
size: .; D: .; J: TRBJ2-1; V: TRBV7-9; DNA: TGTGCCAGCAGCCAGGACCTCCGGGAGCAGTTCTTC; CDR3: CASSQDLREQFF
size: few; D: .; J: TRBJ1-4; V: TRBV19; DNA: TGTGCCAGTAGTCGACACGGACAAAGCGAAAAACTGTTTTTT; CDR3: CASSRHGQSEKLFF
size: .; D: .; J: TRBJ1-2; V: TRBV24-1; DNA: TGTGCCACCAGTGATTCGACTCTCTATGGCTACACCTTC; CDR3: CATSDSTLYGYTF
size: .; D: TRBD1; J: TRBJ2-5; V: TRBV12-3/TRBV12-4; DNA: TGTGCCAGCAGTTTTGCAGCACAGGGGCAAGAGACCCATTACTTC; CDR3: CASSFAAQGQETHYF
size: .; D: .; J: TRBJ2-3; V: TRBV4-1; DNA: TGCGCCAGCAGCCCGCACGGGACGAGTGGTGATACGCAGTATTTT; CDR3: CASSPHGTSGDTQYF
size: .; D: .; J: TRBJ2-7; V: TRBV11-3; DNA: TGTGCCAGCAGCTTAGTCTCAACTAAGGAGCAGTACTTC; CDR3: CASSLVSTKEQYF
size: few; D: TRBD2; J: TRBJ2-7; V: TRBV29-1; DNA: TGCAGCGTTGTAAGCGGGACCGACGGTGGCTACGAGCAGTACTTC; CDR3: CSVVSGTDGGYEQYF
size: few; D: TRBD1; J: TRBJ2-7; V: TRBV5-1; DNA: TGCGCCAGCAGCTTAGGACAGGGCGTCCACGAGCAGTACTTC; CDR3: CASSLGQGVHEQYF
size: many; D: .; J: TRBJ2-3; V: TRBV20-1; DNA: TGCAGTGCTAGGCTTAGAGGCACAGATACGCAGTATTTT; CDR3: CSARLRGTDTQYF
size: .; D: .; J: TRBJ2-1; V: TRBV5-1; DNA: TGCGCCAGCAGCTGGGGGGCCACCGCACACAATGAGCGGTTCTTC; CDR3: CASSWGATAHNERFF